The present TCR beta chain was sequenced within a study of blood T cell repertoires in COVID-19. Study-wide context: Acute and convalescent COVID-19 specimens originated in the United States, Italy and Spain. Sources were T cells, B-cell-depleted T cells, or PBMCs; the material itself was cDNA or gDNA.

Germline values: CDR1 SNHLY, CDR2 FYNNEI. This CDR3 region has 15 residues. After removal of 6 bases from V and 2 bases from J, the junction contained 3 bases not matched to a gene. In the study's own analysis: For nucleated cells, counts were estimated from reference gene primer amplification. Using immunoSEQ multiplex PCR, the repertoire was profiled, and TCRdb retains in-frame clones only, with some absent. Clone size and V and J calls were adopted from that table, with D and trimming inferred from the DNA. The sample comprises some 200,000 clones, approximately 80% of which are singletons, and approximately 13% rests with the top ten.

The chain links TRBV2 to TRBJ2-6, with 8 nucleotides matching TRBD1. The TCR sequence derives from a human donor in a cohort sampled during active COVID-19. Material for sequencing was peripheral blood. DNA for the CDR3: TGTGCCAGCAGGACACAGGGGGCTGGGGCCAACGTCCTGACTTTC. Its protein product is CASRTQGAGANVLTF.